These T cell receptor beta chains were read from a single sample in a study of shared clonotypes between healthy human individuals. Only in-frame clones appear in the TCRdb table, and some are missing; sequencing was by immunoSEQ multiplex PCR. The data contain roughly 2.5 million clones, around nine tenths of them singletons. The material sequenced was naive CD4+ T cells sorted from blood. The receptors originated from a man aged 18 to 29 in good health. CDR3s include the opening cysteine and the closing phenylalanine or tryptophan. Each record gives: D gene, J gene, V gene, clone size, CDR3 DNA, CDR3 protein. The D gene is left open where the match is weak. Rows give clone size only sometimes, using once, few, many, or a class for an expanded clone.

D gene: -
J gene: TRBJ1-1
V gene: TRBV2
clone size: -
CDR3 DNA: TGTGCCAGCAGTGACGGGTTAGGGGTGGGGCAAACTGAAGCTTTCTTT
CDR3 protein: CASSDGLGVGQTEAFF

D gene: -
J gene: TRBJ2-2
V gene: TRBV2
clone size: -
CDR3 DNA: TGTGCCAGCAGTGAAGTTGTCCGACCCGGGGAGCTGTTTTTT
CDR3 protein: CASSEVVRPGELFF

D gene: -
J gene: TRBJ1-5
V gene: TRBV28
clone size: -
CDR3 DNA: TGTGCCAGCAAGGGACCGGGGGTCGGCAATCAGCCCCAGCATTTT
CDR3 protein: CASKGPGVGNQPQHF

D gene: -
J gene: TRBJ2-3
V gene: TRBV10-1
clone size: -
CDR3 DNA: TGCGCCAGCAGTTTAGACAGGACCACAGATACGCAGTATTTT
CDR3 protein: CASSLDRTTDTQYF

D gene: -
J gene: TRBJ2-7
V gene: TRBV25-1
clone size: -
CDR3 DNA: TGTGCCAGCAGTCTTGCAGGGGTAGGGGCCTACGAGCAGTACTTC
CDR3 protein: CASSLAGVGAYEQYF

D gene: -
J gene: TRBJ2-1
V gene: TRBV21-1
clone size: -
CDR3 DNA: TGTGCCAGCAGCAAAGGAAATAGGGGTGAGCAGTTCTTC
CDR3 protein: CASSKGNRGEQFF

D gene: TRBD2
J gene: TRBJ2-3
V gene: TRBV5-4
clone size: -
CDR3 DNA: TGTGCCAGCAGCACGACTAGCGGCAACACAGATACGCAGTATTTT
CDR3 protein: CASSTTSGNTDTQYF

D gene: TRBD1
J gene: TRBJ1-5
V gene: TRBV19
clone size: -
CDR3 DNA: TGTGCCAGTTCCCGGGACAGTTATAGCAATCAGCCCCAGCATTTT
CDR3 protein: CASSRDSYSNQPQHF

D gene: TRBD2
J gene: TRBJ2-7
V gene: TRBV10-3
clone size: once
CDR3 DNA: TGTGCCATCAGTGGGGGACTAAACGAAAAGGGTACGAACGAGCAGTACTTC
CDR3 protein: CAISGGLNEKGTNEQYF

D gene: -
J gene: TRBJ1-3
V gene: TRBV21-1
clone size: -
CDR3 DNA: TGTGCCAGCAGCTTAAGATGCCCGAGCTCTGGAAACACCATATATTTT
CDR3 protein: CASSLRCPSSGNTIYF

D gene: -
J gene: TRBJ1-1
V gene: TRBV30
clone size: -
CDR3 DNA: TGTGCCTGGAGTGTACGGGGCTCTATGAACACTGAAGCTTTCTTT
CDR3 protein: CAWSVRGSMNTEAFF

D gene: TRBD2
J gene: TRBJ2-5
V gene: TRBV28
clone size: -
CDR3 DNA: TGTGCCAGCAGTTTTCGACTAGCGGTAGGGGAGACCCAGTACTTC
CDR3 protein: CASSFRLAVGETQYF

D gene: TRBD2
J gene: TRBJ2-5
V gene: TRBV5-1
clone size: -
CDR3 DNA: TGCGCCAGCAGCTTGGGTCTAGCGGGGGGGCAAGAGACCCAGTACTTC
CDR3 protein: CASSLGLAGGQETQYF

D gene: -
J gene: TRBJ2-2
V gene: TRBV5-1
clone size: -
CDR3 DNA: TGCGCCAGCAGCAAGAAGGTCCCGGGGGAGCTGTTTTTT
CDR3 protein: CASSKKVPGELFF

D gene: -
J gene: TRBJ1-2
V gene: TRBV6-1
clone size: -
CDR3 DNA: TGTGCCAGCAGTGGTCCAGGTTATGGCTACACCTTC
CDR3 protein: CASSGPGYGYTF

D gene: TRBD1
J gene: TRBJ2-7
V gene: TRBV5-1
clone size: once
CDR3 DNA: TGCGCCAGCAGCACCCGACAGGGCACCTACGAGCAGTACTTC
CDR3 protein: CASSTRQGTYEQYF

D gene: TRBD1
J gene: TRBJ2-3
V gene: TRBV10-2
clone size: -
CDR3 DNA: TGCGCCAGCAGAAACAGGGGGCGTACAGATACGCAGTATTTT
CDR3 protein: CASRNRGRTDTQYF

D gene: -
J gene: TRBJ1-1
V gene: TRBV6-5
clone size: few
CDR3 DNA: TGTGCCAGCAGTCTGCAAGAGGGCACTGAAGCTTTCTTT
CDR3 protein: CASSLQEGTEAFF

D gene: TRBD2
J gene: TRBJ2-3
V gene: TRBV18
clone size: -
CDR3 DNA: TGTGCCAGCTCACCACCCGGACTAGCGGGGGGGGATACGCAGTATTTT
CDR3 protein: CASSPPGLAGGDTQYF

D gene: -
J gene: TRBJ2-7
V gene: TRBV21-1
clone size: -
CDR3 DNA: TGTGCCAGCACCGAGGTGCGGGCAGGGCCAGGCGAGCAGTACTTC
CDR3 protein: CASTEVRAGPGEQYF

D gene: TRBD1
J gene: TRBJ1-2
V gene: TRBV18
clone size: -
CDR3 DNA: TGTGCCAGCTCAAGACAGGGAGCGATTAACTATGGCTACACCTTC
CDR3 protein: CASSRQGAINYGYTF

D gene: TRBD2
J gene: TRBJ2-7
V gene: TRBV18
clone size: -
CDR3 DNA: TGTGCCAGCTCACAGGGACTAGGCGACCACGAGCAGTACTTC
CDR3 protein: CASSQGLGDHEQYF

D gene: TRBD1
J gene: TRBJ2-7
V gene: TRBV6-1
clone size: -
CDR3 DNA: TGTGCCAGCAACGACAGGGAAAGCTACGAGCAGTACTTC
CDR3 protein: CASNDRESYEQYF

D gene: TRBD1
J gene: TRBJ2-1
V gene: TRBV7-3
clone size: -
CDR3 DNA: TGTGCCAGCAGCTTAACCGGGACAGGGGCAGGAAATGAGCAGTTCTTC
CDR3 protein: CASSLTGTGAGNEQFF

D gene: -
J gene: TRBJ2-7
V gene: TRBV28
clone size: -
CDR3 DNA: TGTGCCAGCAGTTCTCAGGGACACGAGCAGTACTTC
CDR3 protein: CASSSQGHEQYF

D gene: -
J gene: TRBJ2-1
V gene: TRBV30
clone size: -
CDR3 DNA: TGTGCCTGGAGTGGATCCTACGATGAGCAGTTCTTC
CDR3 protein: CAWSGSYDEQFF

D gene: TRBD2
J gene: TRBJ2-7
V gene: TRBV18
clone size: -
CDR3 DNA: TGTGCCAGCTCACAGGTAGCGGGAGGGTCCCACGAGCAGTACTTC
CDR3 protein: CASSQVAGGSHEQYF

D gene: TRBD1
J gene: TRBJ1-1
V gene: TRBV2
clone size: -
CDR3 DNA: TGTGCCAGCAGGGAACCCGGGACAGGGATCCCTGAAGCTTTCTTT
CDR3 protein: CASREPGTGIPEAFF

D gene: TRBD2
J gene: TRBJ2-7
V gene: TRBV18
clone size: -
CDR3 DNA: TGTGCCAGCTCACCACCGCTAGCGGGAGATTTCTCCTACGAGCAGTACTTC
CDR3 protein: CASSPPLAGDFSYEQYF

D gene: TRBD1
J gene: TRBJ2-6
V gene: TRBV7-8
clone size: -
CDR3 DNA: TGTGCCAGCAGCCGGACAGGGAACGGGGCCAACGTCCTGACTTTC
CDR3 protein: CASSRTGNGANVLTF

D gene: -
J gene: TRBJ1-1
V gene: TRBV28
clone size: -
CDR3 DNA: TGTGCCAGCAGTTACTCCGAGACCACTGAAGCTTTCTTT
CDR3 protein: CASSYSETTEAFF

D gene: -
J gene: TRBJ1-1
V gene: TRBV18
clone size: -
CDR3 DNA: TGTGCCAGCTCACCACTCAGCCCGAATATGAACACTGAAGCTTTCTTT
CDR3 protein: CASSPLSPNMNTEAFF

D gene: -
J gene: TRBJ1-1
V gene: TRBV7-8
clone size: -
CDR3 DNA: TGTGCCAGCAGCCAAGGAGGGACTGAAGCTTTCTTT
CDR3 protein: CASSQGGTEAFF

D gene: -
J gene: TRBJ2-1
V gene: TRBV7-3
clone size: -
CDR3 DNA: TGTGCCAGCAGCTTATTCCCTCTAGGAGGGGGCGGTGAGCAGTTCTTC
CDR3 protein: CASSLFPLGGGGEQFF

D gene: TRBD1
J gene: TRBJ1-2
V gene: TRBV7-9
clone size: -
CDR3 DNA: TGTGCCAGCAGCGATTCCGGGACAGGGTATGGCTACACCTTC
CDR3 protein: CASSDSGTGYGYTF